This paragraph covers one T cell receptor beta chain sequence. Its antigen is unknown. Base-call qualities are not available, and no considerably larger clone is one nucleotide away. The sample comes from a study of blood T cell repertoires in COVID-19 (dated by TCRdb to the early 2020s). For context, the study as a whole: Samples from collaborators originated in the United States, Italy and Spain and spanned both the acute and convalescent phases of COVID-19. The material from the prospective study consisted of cDNA or gDNA derived from T cells, B-cell-depleted T cells, or PBMCs. The repertoires were made available in a free public database intended to serve as a resource for research on the immune response to SARS-CoV-2. The samples were drawn from two sources: the first 160 participants of the ongoing ImmuneRACE study, and some 1,300 subjects contributed by 6 global collaborators. Where available, HLA class I and class II types were taken from metadata supplied by the sample provider and were not determined by assay-based typing. Deeply sampled blood TCRbeta repertoires from subjects exposed to, actively infected with, or recovered from COVID-19 were included in the dataset. The sample metadata nearly always contained a de-identified subject ID, COVID-19 status, age in years and sex.

TCRbeta CDR3 regions were amplified from genomic DNA using the immunoSEQ Assay, a bias-controlled multiplex PCR. As for the original processing: The number of nucleated cells in each sample was estimated from the amplification of reference gene primers within the assay. To quantify the absolute abundance of each unique TCRbeta CDR3 rearrangement, sequence reads were collapsed and filtered. For each sample, productive Simpson clonality was calculated as the square root of Simpson's diversity index over productive rearrangements. Drawn from immuneACCESS, this table holds only the in-frame rearrangements with V and J called that TCRdb kept. Clones are partly lost; checked studies trace under half to an unresolved V gene and leave the rest unexplained. V and J calls and clone size are those listed in that table; D and trimming were worked out from the DNA. This sample lists under 250,000 clones; approximately 84% were detected once. 4% of the sample belongs to the ten largest clones.

Trimmed from V: 5 bases; trimmed from J: 6 bases; junction bases lacking a gene match: 11. CDR3 length: 16 amino acids, cysteine to phenylalanine. This entry keeps only the CDR3 DNA: 48 bases, framed from base 1. The germline V gene yields MDHEN for CDR1 and SYDVKM for CDR2. Broad study findings and their caveats: Clinical and demographic metadata were provided uncurated, with the amount varying by source and participant.

The collaborating institutions used their own protocols to collect whole blood in K2EDTA tubes. For TCRbeta analysis, collaborators shipped samples as frozen whole blood, isolated PBMCs, or DNA extracted from either of those sample types. The source material was peripheral blood. In this chain, TRBV28 is recombined with TRBJ1-5; 9 middle bases align to TRBD1. This sequence was found in a man in his forties or fifties with acute or convalescent COVID-19. The nucleotide sequence is TGTGCCAGCAGTCCCCCCGGACAGGGGATTTCTCAGCCCCAGCATTTT. It encodes CASSPPGQGISQPQHF.